The source of this T cell receptor (beta chain) is a study of regulatory T cells in long-lasting Graves disease. Study results and caveats: The number of shared public clonotypes was higher in persistent patients (approximately 2,500) than new patients (more than 850). Persistent disease preferred TRBV28, TRBJ1-2 and TRBJ2-5; new disease, TRBV20-1 and TRBJ2-1.

With regard to this clonotype: The antigen is unknown.

Germline V gives CDR1 DFQATT, CDR2 SNEGSKA (reference sequence). J gave up 3 bases and V 6 bases, and 10 bases lay outside the gene matches. There are 15 residues in the CDR3. Arm-PCR of CDR3 regions and iRepertoire HTBI primers were used to build TCR beta libraries. Using its own MiXCR run on the multiplex PCR reads, TCRdb lists one record per CDR3 protein. The sample lists around 500,000 distinct CDR3 sequences, less than 25% occurring once. Time point specified: persistent/refractory GD, antithyroid drugs over 5 years with positive TRAb. The TCR library was prepared using RNA isolated from PBMCs. American Thyroid Association guidelines defined how Graves' disease was diagnosed. Patients were from an endocrinology department in Xi'an, China.

Here the sequenced sample was peripheral blood mononuclear cells (PBMCs), taken when the disease was refractory, from a patient treated with antithyroid drugs. The receptor was isolated from a female donor with Graves disease. The chain joins TRBV20-1 to TRBJ2-2; 7 positions agree with TRBD1. CDR3 sequence (DNA): TGCAGTGCGACAAGGGACAGTCGATACACCGGGGAGCTGTTTTTT. As protein: CSATRDSRYTGELFF.